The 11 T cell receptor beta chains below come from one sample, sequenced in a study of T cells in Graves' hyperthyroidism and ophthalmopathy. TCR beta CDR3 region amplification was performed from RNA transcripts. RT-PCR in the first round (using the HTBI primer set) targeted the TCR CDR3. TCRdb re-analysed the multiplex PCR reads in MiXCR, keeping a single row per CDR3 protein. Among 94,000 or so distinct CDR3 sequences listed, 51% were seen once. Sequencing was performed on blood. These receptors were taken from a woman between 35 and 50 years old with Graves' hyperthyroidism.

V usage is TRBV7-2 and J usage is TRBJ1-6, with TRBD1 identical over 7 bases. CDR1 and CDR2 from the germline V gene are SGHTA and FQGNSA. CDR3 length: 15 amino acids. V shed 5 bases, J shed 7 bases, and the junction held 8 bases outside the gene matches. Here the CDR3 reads CASSTRGQGNSPLHF. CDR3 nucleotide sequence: TGTGCCAGCAGCACTAGGGGGCAGGGGAATTCACCCCTCCACTTT.

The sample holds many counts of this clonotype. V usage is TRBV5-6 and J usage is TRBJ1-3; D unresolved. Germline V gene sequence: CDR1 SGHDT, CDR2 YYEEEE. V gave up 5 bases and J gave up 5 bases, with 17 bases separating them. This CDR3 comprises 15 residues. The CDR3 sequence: CASSEQWASRNTIYF. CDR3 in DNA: TGTGCCAGCAGTGAACAATGGGCGTCACGAAACACCATATATTTT. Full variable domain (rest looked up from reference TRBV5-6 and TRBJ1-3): DAGVTQSPTHLIKTRGQQVTLRCSPKSGHDTVSWYQQALGQGPQFIFQYYEEEERQRGNFPDRFSGHQFPNYSSELNVNALLLGDSALYLCASSEQWASRNTIYFGEGSWLTVV.

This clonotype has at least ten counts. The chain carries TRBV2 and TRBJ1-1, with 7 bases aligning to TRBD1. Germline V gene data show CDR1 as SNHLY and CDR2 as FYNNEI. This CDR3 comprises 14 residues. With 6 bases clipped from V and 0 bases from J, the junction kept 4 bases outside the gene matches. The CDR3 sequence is CASRGGQMNTEAFF. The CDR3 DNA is TGTGCCAGCAGGGGGGGACAGATGAACACTGAAGCTTTCTTT.

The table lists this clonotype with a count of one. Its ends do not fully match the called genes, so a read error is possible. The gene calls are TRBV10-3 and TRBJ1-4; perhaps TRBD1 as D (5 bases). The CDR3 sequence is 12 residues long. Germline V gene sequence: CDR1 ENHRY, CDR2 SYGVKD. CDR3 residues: CAIRDGGEKLFF. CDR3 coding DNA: TGCGCCATCAGGGACGGGGGTGAAAAACTGTTTTTT.

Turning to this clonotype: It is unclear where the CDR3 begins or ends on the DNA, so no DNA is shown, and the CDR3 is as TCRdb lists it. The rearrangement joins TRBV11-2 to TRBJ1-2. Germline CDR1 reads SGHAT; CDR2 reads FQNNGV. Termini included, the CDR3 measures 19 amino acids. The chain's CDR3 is CASFYICSASSPPNYGYTF.

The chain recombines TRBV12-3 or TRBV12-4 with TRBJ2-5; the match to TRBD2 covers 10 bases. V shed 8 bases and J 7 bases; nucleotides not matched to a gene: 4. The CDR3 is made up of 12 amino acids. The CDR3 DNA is TGTGCCAGCCGGGTAGCGGGAGGGACCCAGTACTTC. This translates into CASRVAGGTQYF.

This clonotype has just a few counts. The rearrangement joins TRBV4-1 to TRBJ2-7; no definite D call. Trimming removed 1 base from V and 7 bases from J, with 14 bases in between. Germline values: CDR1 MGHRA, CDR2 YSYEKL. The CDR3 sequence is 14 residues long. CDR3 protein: CASSQGERRKEQYF. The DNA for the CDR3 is TGCGCCAGCAGCCAAGGCGAAAGACGGAAAGAGCAGTACTTC.

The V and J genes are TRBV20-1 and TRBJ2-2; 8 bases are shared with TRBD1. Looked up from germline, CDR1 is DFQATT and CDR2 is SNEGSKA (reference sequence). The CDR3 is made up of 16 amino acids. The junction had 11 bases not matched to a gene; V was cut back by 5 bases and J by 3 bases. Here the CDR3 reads CSADGQGSGYTGELFF. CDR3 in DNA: TGCAGTGCTGACGGACAGGGAAGTGGCTACACCGGGGAGCTGTTTTTT.

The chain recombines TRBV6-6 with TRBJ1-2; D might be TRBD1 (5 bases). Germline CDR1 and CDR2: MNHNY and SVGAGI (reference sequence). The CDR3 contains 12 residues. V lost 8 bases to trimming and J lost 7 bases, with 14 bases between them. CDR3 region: CASDDSLVGYTF. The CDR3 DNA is TGTGCCAGCGACGACAGCTTAGTTGGCTACACCTTC.

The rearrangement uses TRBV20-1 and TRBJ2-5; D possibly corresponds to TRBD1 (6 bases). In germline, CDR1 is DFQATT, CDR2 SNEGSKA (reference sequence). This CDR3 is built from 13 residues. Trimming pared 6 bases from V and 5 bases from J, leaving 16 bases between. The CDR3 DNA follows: TGCAGTGCAAGAAGGGACATGAGGGAGACCCAGTACTTC. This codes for CSARRDMRETQYF.

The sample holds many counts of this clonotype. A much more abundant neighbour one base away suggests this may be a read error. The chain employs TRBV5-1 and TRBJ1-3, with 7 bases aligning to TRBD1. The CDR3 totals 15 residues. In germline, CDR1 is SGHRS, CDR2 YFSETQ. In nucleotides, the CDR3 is TGCGCCAACAGCCCGGGACAGCCCTCTGGAAACACCATATATTTT. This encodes CANSPGQPSGNTIYF. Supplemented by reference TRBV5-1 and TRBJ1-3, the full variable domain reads KAGVTQTPRYLIKTRGQQVTLSCSPISGHRSVSWYQQTPGQGLQFLFEYFSETQRNKGNFPGRFSGRQFSNSRSEMNVSTLELGDSALYLCANSPGQPSGNTIYFGEGSWLTVV.